This T cell receptor beta chain appears in the sequencing data of a study of Graves' ophthalmopathy and Graves' hyperthyroidism. Findings of the study overall: Blood also carried most expanded thyroid clonotypes exceeding 0.001 frequency.

The CDR3 covers 13 residues. In germline, CDR1 is DFQATT, CDR2 SNEGSKA (reference sequence). V gave up 8 bases and J gave up 5 bases; unmatched junction bases: 8. This clonotype has a count of ten or more. No antigen is known for it. The authors amplified TCR beta CDR3 regions, and they did so from RNA transcripts for repertoire sequencing. Amplification began with first-round RT-PCR using HTBI primers, then second-round multiplex PCR was performed. TCRdb redid the calling of the multiplex PCR reads with MiXCR, one entry per CDR3 protein. The table shows roughly 600,000 distinct CDR3 sequences, with 35% to 40% occurring only once. Clinical symptoms and serum thyroxine were used for diagnosis; TRAb, thyroid ultrasound and orbital computed tomography were also relied on.

This rearrangement joins TRBV20-1 to TRBJ1-5, with 8 bases aligning to TRBD1. This TCR was recovered from an adult man with Graves' hyperthyroidism. The source material was peripheral blood or thyroid tissue (not recorded which). CDR3 amino acids: CSTSTGDYQPQHF. In DNA, the CDR3 is TGCAGTACTTCGACAGGGGATTATCAGCCCCAGCATTTT.